This entry concerns a single T cell receptor beta chain. Its cognate antigen is unknown. Just one base apart from a much larger clone, this may be a read error. TCRdb fed the 5' RACE reads into MiXCR, producing one record per CDR3 protein. The repertoire holds roughly 69,000 distinct CDR3 sequences, with 20% to 25% as singletons. Memory CD4+ T cells were sorted as CD4+CD45RO+CD25- cells. General study results and limits: In terms of TCR gene usage, tumor memory CD4+ T cells clustered together with blood and lymph node memory CD4+ cells, as well as with lymph node naive CD4+ cells.

The germline gives CDR1 LGHNA, CDR2 YSLEER. CDR3 length: 14 amino acids. This receptor was identified in a female donor with breast cancer. The rearrangement uses TRBV4-3 and TRBJ1-1, with D perhaps matching TRBD1 (6 bases). The sequencing sample was made of memory CD4+ T cells sorted from a lymph node. Subset defined: memory CD4+ T cells, CD4+CD45RO+CD25-. In DNA, the CDR3 is TGCGCCAGCAGCCAAGAACCGGGGGCGACTGGAGCTTTCTTT. This codes for CASSQEPGATGAFF.